The 32 T cell receptor beta chains below were found in one sample sequenced in a study of identical twins. TCRdb ran MiXCR on the 5' RACE reads and lists one entry per CDR3 protein. The data hold about 500,000 distinct CDR3 sequences, with 13% to 15% observed a single time. The same specimen was also included in a second study, on yellow fever vaccine responses in identical twins.

The sample was CD4+ T cells sorted from blood. These receptors were obtained from a woman aged 18 to 35 in good health.

This clonotype was seen a handful of times. This chain uses TRBV20-1 with TRBJ2-7, with D unresolved. Deletions cut 6 bases from V and 0 bases from J, with 18 bases between. In germline, CDR1 is DFQATT, CDR2 SNEGSKA (reference sequence). There are 15 residues in the CDR3. DNA of the CDR3: TGCAGTGCCTATGGTCTGGCGTCGGGCTCCTACGAGCAGTACTTC. Its translation is CSAYGLASGSYEQYF.

This clonotype was recorded a few times. The chain has TRBV5-1 and TRBJ2-1; the D is unclear. There are 15 residues in the CDR3. V was pared by 2 bases and J by 0 bases, with 9 bases between. CDR1 is SGHRS, CDR2 YFSETQ, per germline. The CDR3 nucleotides read TGCGCCAGCAGCTTCAGAGTCCTCTCCTACAATGAGCAGTTCTTC. Its translation: CASSFRVLSYNEQFF.

This clonotype showed up just a few times. The rearrangement links TRBV7-2 to TRBJ2-1; D gene ambiguous. Germline assignment: CDR1 SGHTA and CDR2 FQGNSA. The CDR3 has 13 residues. Trimming left V 7 bases short and J 2 bases short, with 9 bases between. The CDR3 reads CASTESTYNEQFF. CDR3 sequence (DNA): TGTGCCAGCACCGAGAGCACCTACAATGAGCAGTTCTTC.

This clonotype appeared a few times. The chain has TRBV5-1 and TRBJ2-7; TRBD1 matches at 12 bases. The CDR3 is made up of 15 amino acids. Germline lookup yields CDR1 SGHRS and CDR2 YFSETQ. V trimming: 2 bases; J trimming: 5 bases; junction bases outside the gene matches: 5. Written as DNA, the CDR3 is TGCGCCAGCAGCTTAACCGGGACAGGGGGCGACGAGCAGTACTTC. It encodes CASSLTGTGGDEQYF.

The chain recombines TRBV6-5 with TRBJ2-5; D is possibly TRBD1 (6 bases). Trimming stripped 3 bases from V and 5 bases from J, with 22 bases between. The CDR3 contains 17 residues. The V gene's germline CDR1 is MNHEY and CDR2 SVGAGI. CDR3 nucleotides: TGTGCCAGCAGTTATTCGGCCCGAGCAACAGGGCGGGAGACCCAGTACTTC. This encodes CASSYSARATGRETQYF.

The chain couples TRBV11-1 to TRBJ2-5; 8 bases are shared with TRBD1. This CDR3 is built from 18 residues. The V segment lost 2 bases and the J segment 1 base; nucleotides outside the gene matches: 12. Germline V gene sequence: CDR1 SGHAT, CDR2 FQDESV (reference sequence). For the CDR3, the DNA is TGTGCCAGCAGCTTATATCCAGGGGGCGGCTGGATCCAAGAGACCCAGTACTTC. Translation: CASSLYPGGGWIQETQYF.

The V gene is TRBV5-1, the J gene TRBJ2-4, with 7 positions matching TRBD2. The CDR3 runs 13 residues. The germline gives CDR1 SGHRS, CDR2 YFSETQ. Germline trimming cut 5 bases from V and 8 bases from J; bases unmatched to any gene: 7. The CDR3 DNA reads TGCGCCAGCAGACTGGGGAGGGCCGACATTCAGTACTTC. This translates into CASRLGRADIQYF.

This clonotype was seen more than once but under ten times. The CDR3 DNA is TGCAGTGCGAGGACCGCGACTAGCGTATCCACAGATACGCAGTATTTT. Its protein product is CSARTATSVSTDTQYF. This chain joins TRBV20-1 and TRBJ2-3, with TRBD2 matching 8 bases. Trimming removed 6 bases from V and 2 bases from J; junction bases left unmatched: 13. The CDR3 sequence is 16 residues long. Germline CDR1 DFQATT, CDR2 SNEGSKA (reference sequence).

This clonotype showed up just a few times. The chain recombines TRBV3-1 with TRBJ2-2; D gene unclear. The germline gives CDR1 LGHDT, CDR2 YNNKEL (reference sequence). This CDR3 is 16 amino acids long. Between the trimmed V and J ends, which lost 3 bases and 0 bases, there was a span of 11 bases. The CDR3 DNA sequence: TGTGCCAGCAGCCATTGGGTAGCCCCGAACACCGGGGAGCTGTTTTTT. This codes for CASSHWVAPNTGELFF.

This clonotype appeared a few times. J is TRBJ2-1 and V is TRBV29-1; 15 bases match TRBD2. The germline V gene encodes CDR1 SQVTM and CDR2 ANQGSEA. V lost 8 bases and J lost 10; bases outside the gene matches: 9. The CDR3 extends over 14 amino acids. The CDR3 protein is CSTRTSGRAGEQFF. DNA for the CDR3: TGCAGCACTCGGACTAGCGGGAGGGCCGGGGAGCAGTTCTTC.

The chain couples TRBV28 to TRBJ2-2; D is unclear. Trimming took off 2 bases at V and 4 bases at J, with 5 bases between the two ends. This CDR3 region has 13 residues. Germline CDR1 is MDHEN and CDR2 is SYDVKM. CDR3 residues: CASSLEATGELFF. As DNA, the CDR3 is TGTGCCAGCAGTTTAGAAGCCACCGGGGAGCTGTTTTTT.

This clonotype was observed at least ten times. V gene TRBV3-1 combines with J gene TRBJ2-7; the D gene is possibly TRBD2 (5 bases). V shed 1 base and J shed 4 bases, with 14 bases lying between them. This CDR3 comprises 15 residues. Germline-derived CDR1 and CDR2 are LGHDT and YNNKEL (reference sequence). CDR3 DNA sequence: TGTGCCAGCAGCCAAGTCGGGGTTAGCATTTACGAGCAGTACTTC. Residues: CASSQVGVSIYEQYF.

This clonotype was seen only a few times. The chain combines TRBV4-1 with TRBJ2-1, with 8 bases matching TRBD1. V was clipped by 3 bases and J by 9 bases; unmatched bases: 19. Germline V gives CDR1 MGHRA, CDR2 YSYEKL. This CDR3 is built from 18 residues. The CDR3 loop is CASSHGQGTREAWGEQFF. The CDR3 coding sequence is TGCGCCAGCAGCCATGGACAGGGAACTAGGGAGGCCTGGGGTGAGCAGTTCTTC.

This clonotype was counted many times. The chain uses TRBV7-8 and TRBJ2-2; no definite D call. Germline lookup yields CDR1 SGHVS and CDR2 FQNEAQ. Trimming took 1 base from V and 6 from J, leaving 15 bases between them. The CDR3 runs 16 residues. CDR3 loop: CASSLGFGFRSGELFF. The DNA of the CDR3 is TGTGCCAGCAGCTTAGGGTTTGGTTTTAGGTCCGGGGAGCTGTTTTTT.

The chain carries TRBV7-9 and TRBJ2-5; D may correspond to TRBD1 or TRBD2 (5 bases each). V was clipped by 4 bases and J by 1 base, with 13 bases between them. This CDR3 contains 15 residues. Germline values: CDR1 SEHNR, CDR2 FQNEAQ (reference sequence). CDR3 DNA sequence: TGTGCCAGCAGCTCCCGGGACCCCCGCCAAGAGACCCAGTACTTC. Translating it yields CASSSRDPRQETQYF.

Remarks on this clonotype: Its ends do not fully match the called genes, so a read error is possible. This rearrangement joins TRBV28 to TRBJ2-3; D is unresolved. Germline loops: CDR1 MDHEN, CDR2 SYDVKM. CDR3 length: 12 residues. The CDR3 bases are TGTGCCAGAAGTTTATTGAGGGATACGCAGTATTTT. This sequence encodes CARSLLRDTQYF. The entire variable domain, with the rest obtained from reference TRBV28 and TRBJ2-3, is as follows: DVKVTQSSRYLVKRTGEKVFLECVQDMDHENMFWYRQDPGLGLRLIYFSYDVKMKEKGDIPEGYSVSREKKERFSLILESASTNQTSMYLCARSLLRDTQYFGPGTRLTVL.

The CDR3 region has the DNA TGTGCCAGCAGCTTACCACAGTCCACTGAAGCTTTCTTT. Encoded protein: CASSLPQSTEAFF. This chain links TRBV7-9 with TRBJ1-1, with D hard to call. Trimming took 2 bases from V and 4 from J, leaving 8 bases between them. The CDR3 consists of 13 residues. Germline CDR1 is SEHNR and CDR2 is FQNEAQ (reference sequence).

The V and J genes are TRBV25-1 and TRBJ2-7, with 8 nucleotides matching TRBD2. After removal of 3 bases from V and 5 bases from J, the junction contained 6 bases not matched to a gene. CDR3 length: 14 amino acids. The germline V gene has CDR1 MGHDK and CDR2 SYGVNS. The CDR3 sequence is CASSDSGSLHEQYF. The CDR3 DNA reads as TGTGCCAGCAGTGACAGCGGGAGTCTCCACGAGCAGTACTTC.

This clonotype was observed a few times. A junction end diverges from the germline sequence, so it may reflect a read error. The J gene is TRBJ2-1, the V gene TRBV20-1; the match to TRBD2 covers 8 bases. Per germline, CDR1 DFQATT and CDR2 SNEGSKA (reference sequence). This CDR3 has 16 residues. The CDR3, as DNA: TGCTGTGCTAGTTCTCTCGCGGGAGGCACATACAATGAGCAGTTCTTC. Encoded protein: CCASSLAGGTYNEQFF.

The sample holds a few counts of this clonotype. This chain uses TRBV24-1 with TRBJ2-3; tentative D call: TRBD1 (6 bases). The CDR3 has 14 residues. V lost 4 bases, J lost 2 bases, and 9 bases lay in between. Germline assignment: CDR1 KGHDR and CDR2 SFDVKD. CDR3 sequence (DNA): TGTGCCACCAGTGACCGGACAGCCACAGATACGCAGTATTTT. Its translation is CATSDRTATDTQYF.

Only a few counts were recorded for this clonotype. This rearrangement joins TRBV12-3 or TRBV12-4 to TRBJ2-1; D gene ambiguous. This CDR3 contains 15 residues. V was trimmed by 6 bases and J by 2 bases, leaving 14 bases between them. DNA of the CDR3: TGTGCCAGCAGAGATCAGGTTGGCCCCTACAATGAGCAGTTCTTC. Translating gives CASRDQVGPYNEQFF.

This sequence joins TRBV24-1 and TRBJ2-1, with 7 bases lining up with TRBD1. Germline-derived CDR1 and CDR2 are KGHDR and SFDVKD. CDR3 length: 16 amino acids. J lost 6 bases, V lost 4 bases, and 11 bases had no gene match. CDR3 amino acids: CATSDADRTGSNEQFF. CDR3 sequence (DNA): TGTGCCACCAGTGACGCAGATAGGACAGGATCCAATGAGCAGTTCTTC.

This clonotype was detected only a few times. The chain has TRBV9 and TRBJ2-3, with 7 bases identical to TRBD1. CDR1 is SGDLS and CDR2 is YYNGEE in the germline V gene. The length of the CDR3 is 16 residues. J gave up 5 bases and V 0 bases, and 9 bases lay outside the gene matches. CDR3 DNA: TGTGCCAGCAGCGTAGGACAGGGTGTGTCCCGAGATACGCAGTATTTT. This gives the protein CASSVGQGVSRDTQYF. Complete variable domain (other parts from reference TRBV9 and TRBJ2-3): DSGVTQTPKHLITATGQRVTLRCSPRSGDLSVYWYQQSLDQGLQFLIQYYNGEERAKGNILERFSAQQFPDLHSELNLSSLELGDSALYFCASSVGQGVSRDTQYFGPGTRLTVL.

The gene calls are TRBV7-9 and TRBJ1-1, with 10 bases lining up with TRBD1. CDR3 length equals 17 residues. Germline values: CDR1 SEHNR, CDR2 FQNEAQ (reference sequence). The trim removed 2 bases at V and 1 base at J, leaving 7 bases unmatched. This CDR3 reads CASSLIPGQGTNTEAFF. The CDR3 DNA reads as TGTGCCAGCAGCTTAATTCCGGGACAGGGGACGAACACTGAAGCTTTCTTT.

The chain recombines TRBV5-4 with TRBJ2-7; maybe TRBD1 (5 bases). V was clipped by 3 bases and J by 11 bases, with 18 bases between them. Per the germline V gene, CDR1 is SGHNT and CDR2 is YYREEE (reference sequence). This CDR3 has 13 residues. The CDR3 DNA reads as TGTGCCAGCAGCTCCGAACGACAGCCCCAGAAGTACTTC. Residues: CASSSERQPQKYF.

The sample holds many counts of this clonotype. The chain joins TRBV12-3 or TRBV12-4 to TRBJ1-2, with 11 bases lining up with TRBD1. The CDR3 length is 16 residues. The V gene end was trimmed by 2 bases and the J gene end by 2 bases; junction bases not matched to a gene: 4. The CDR3 region is CASSLPGTGGNYGYTF. For the CDR3, the DNA is TGTGCCAGCAGTTTACCAGGGACAGGGGGGAACTATGGCTACACCTTC.

The chain recombines TRBV20-1 with TRBJ2-2, with D perhaps TRBD1 (6 bases). The germline CDR1 and CDR2 sequences are DFQATT and SNEGSKA (reference sequence). The length of the CDR3 is 15 residues. V lost 3 bases to trimming and J lost 3 bases, with 14 bases between them. CDR3 loop: CSASGWGPDTGELFF. In DNA form, the CDR3 reads TGCAGTGCTAGTGGGTGGGGGCCCGACACCGGGGAGCTGTTTTTT.

Only a few counts were recorded for this clonotype. The chain employs TRBV27 and TRBJ2-5; 8 positions match TRBD1. The V segment lost 6 bases and the J segment 7 bases; nucleotides outside the gene matches: 1. The V gene's germline CDR1 is MNHEY and CDR2 SMNVEV (reference sequence). This CDR3 comprises 11 residues. This CDR3 is CASSTGGTQYF. In nucleotides, the CDR3 is TGTGCCAGCAGCACAGGGGGGACCCAGTACTTC.

This clonotype was detected a few times. This chain links TRBV28 with TRBJ2-4, with D perhaps matching TRBD1 or TRBD2 (5 bases each). Trimming left V 1 base short and J 8 bases short, with 9 bases between. The CDR3 spans 13 residues. Germline V gene sequence: CDR1 MDHEN, CDR2 SYDVKM. DNA of the CDR3: TGTGCCAGCAGTTTATCGGTGGGGGACATTCAGTACTTC. It codes for CASSLSVGDIQYF.

This clonotype has ten or more counts. V gene TRBV4-1 combines with J gene TRBJ2-5, with 11 positions matching TRBD1. V shed 5 bases, J shed 5 bases, and the junction held 7 bases outside the gene matches. CDR1 is MGHRA, CDR2 YSYEKL, per germline. The CDR3 contains 15 residues. DNA for the CDR3: TGCGCCAGCAGCATTTCCGGGACAGGGGGGGAGACCCAGTACTTC. It yields the protein CASSISGTGGETQYF.

This clonotype occurred a few times. The genes are TRBV5-1 and TRBJ2-5; perhaps D is TRBD1 or TRBD2 (5 bases each). Germline V gene sequence: CDR1 SGHRS, CDR2 YFSETQ. V gave up 4 bases and J gave up 5 bases, with 18 bases separating them. The CDR3 is 15 amino acids. CDR3 DNA: TGCGCCAGCAGCCAGGACGGGACCCTGTTGGAGACCCAGTACTTC. This sequence encodes CASSQDGTLLETQYF.

The chain carries TRBV2 and TRBJ1-2, with TRBD1 as a possible D gene (6 bases). The CDR3 length is 16 residues. The germline CDR1 and CDR2 sequences are SNHLY and FYNNEI. Trimming removed 9 bases at V and 8 bases at J, with 28 bases between. CDR3 DNA: TGTGCCAGAAAGAACAGGGAGACTTTCAGCTATGGAGGCTACACCTTC. Protein product: CARKNRETFSYGGYTF.